This TCR beta chain came from a study of blood T cell repertoires in COVID-19. CDR1 and CDR2 (germline): MDHEN, SYDVKM. J was trimmed by 3 bases and V by 4 bases; bases with no gene match: 4. CDR3 length equals 14 residues. Participants were aged about 18 to 90 years, lived in roughly 25 US areas, and enrolled virtually. Profiling relied on immunoSEQ multiplex PCR, and the TCRdb table lists in-frame clones only, not all of them. The table includes roughly 300,000 clones, around 86% detected once. Sequencing used PBMCs or T cells enriched from blood (not recorded which). J is TRBJ2-7 and V is TRBV28, with 9 bases that match TRBD1. This clonotype originated in a woman between 40 and 50 years old with acute COVID-19. The CDR3 sequence is CASSSLTGGYEQYF. The CDR3 DNA is TGTGCCAGCAGTTCCTTGACAGGGGGCTACGAGCAGTACTTC.